Included here is one TCR beta chain sequence, with context. These data originate in a study of OX40 agonist ivuxolimab in advanced cancers. Assay used: immunoSEQ multiplex PCR; TCRdb lists only in-frame clones, some missing. The repertoire holds more than 65,000 clones, with around 80% as singletons. The sequence was obtained from an adult with an advanced solid tumor such as melanoma, head and neck, liver or kidney cancer. Sequencing used CD4+ or CD8+ T cells sorted from blood, obtained in a trial of the OX40 agonist ivuxolimab.

The CDR3 DNA reads TGTGCCACCAGCAGAGATCGGGGGGATCTCTCTGGAAACACCATATATTTT. It yields the protein CATSRDRGDLSGNTIYF. The chain uses TRBV15 and TRBJ1-3; D possibly corresponds to TRBD1 (5 bases). The V and J ends lost 0 bases and 0 bases respectively, with 12 bases between them. The CDR3 runs to 17 residues. Germline CDR1 reads LNHNV; CDR2 reads YYDKDF (reference sequence).